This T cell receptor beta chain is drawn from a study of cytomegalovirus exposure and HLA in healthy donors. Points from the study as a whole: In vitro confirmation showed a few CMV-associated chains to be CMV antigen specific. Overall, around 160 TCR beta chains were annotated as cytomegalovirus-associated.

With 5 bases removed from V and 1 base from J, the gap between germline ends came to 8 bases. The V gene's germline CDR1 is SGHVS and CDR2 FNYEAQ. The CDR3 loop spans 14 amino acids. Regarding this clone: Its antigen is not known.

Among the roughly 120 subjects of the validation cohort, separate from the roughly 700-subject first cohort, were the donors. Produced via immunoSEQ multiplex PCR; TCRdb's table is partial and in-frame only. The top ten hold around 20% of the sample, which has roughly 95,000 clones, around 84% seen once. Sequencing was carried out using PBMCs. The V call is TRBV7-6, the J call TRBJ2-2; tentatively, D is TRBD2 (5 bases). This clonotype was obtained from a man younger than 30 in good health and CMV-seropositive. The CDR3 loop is CASSPGGNTGELFF. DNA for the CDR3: TGTGCCAGCAGCCCTGGAGGGAACACCGGGGAGCTGTTTTTT.